Below, 3 T cell receptor beta chains from the same sample are listed, as sequenced in a study of identical twins. TCRdb re-derived calls from the 5' RACE reads in MiXCR, one entry per CDR3 protein. The data show about 240,000 distinct CDR3 sequences, about 10% seen once. Sequencing used memory T cells sorted from blood. The receptors were gathered from a man over 45 in good health.

At least ten counts were recorded for this clonotype. The chain carries TRBV7-2 and TRBJ2-2; D is possibly TRBD2 (5 bases). The V gene's germline CDR1 is SGHTA and CDR2 FQGNSA. V shed 5 bases and J shed 6 bases, with 10 bases lying between them. CDR3 size: 13 residues. CDR3 protein: CASSTGFAGELFF. The CDR3 DNA reads as TGTGCCAGCAGCACGGGGTTTGCCGGGGAGCTGTTTTTT.

The chain is built from TRBV20-1 and TRBJ2-7; D is uncertain. V gave up 5 bases and J gave up 3 bases, with 5 bases separating them. CDR1 is DFQATT, CDR2 SNEGSKA, per germline (reference sequence). The CDR3 has 10 residues. CDR3 coding DNA: TGCAGTGCTGGGAACTACGAGCAGTACTTC. Translation: CSAGNYEQYF.

The chain links TRBV11-2 to TRBJ1-1; maybe TRBD1 (5 bases). From germline, CDR1 is SGHAT and CDR2 FQNNGV. The V and J ends lost 5 bases and 3 bases respectively, with 10 bases between them. This CDR3 has 13 residues. CDR3 sequence reads: CASSLREDTEAFF. The CDR3 DNA sequence: TGTGCCAGCAGCCTCAGGGAGGACACTGAAGCTTTCTTT.